Here is one TCR beta chain with its context. The data are from a study of monozygotic twins with cystic fibrosis. Assay used: immunoSEQ multiplex PCR; TCRdb lists only in-frame clones, some missing. The sample lists approximately 8,700 clones, approximately 91% occurring once. Germline CDR1 and CDR2: SGHRS and YFSETQ. V lost 4 bases, J lost 4 bases, and 10 bases stayed unmatched. CDR3 length: 17 residues. This sequence joins TRBV5-1 and TRBJ2-2; TRBD2 matches at 10 bases. This TCR came from a boy between 2 and 10 years old with cystic fibrosis. The material sequenced was blood. In DNA, the CDR3 is TGCGCCAGCAGCCGGGAGGCCAGCGGGGGGGCCACCGGGGAGCTGTTTTTT. Translated, it gives CASSREASGGATGELFF.